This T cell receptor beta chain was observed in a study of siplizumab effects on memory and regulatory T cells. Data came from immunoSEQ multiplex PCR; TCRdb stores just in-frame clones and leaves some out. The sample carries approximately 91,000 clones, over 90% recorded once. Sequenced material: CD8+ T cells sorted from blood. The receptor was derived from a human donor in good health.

The CDR3 sequence: CASSLDDNQAYEQYF. The CDR3 region has the DNA TGTGCCAGCAGCTTAGATGACAACCAGGCCTACGAGCAGTACTTC. The chain carries TRBV11-2 and TRBJ2-7; D unclear. Germline CDR1 is SGHAT and CDR2 is FQNNGV. The CDR3 loop spans 15 amino acids. Trimming removed 0 bases from V and 2 bases from J, with 11 bases in between.